The rows below give T cell receptor beta chains drawn from one sample of a study of blood T cells in healthy people across ages. One entry per CDR3 protein results from TCRdb running MiXCR on the 5' RACE reads. This table has about 1.4 million distinct CDR3 sequences, approximately 59% appearing once. Sequenced input: blood. Source of these receptors: a man aged 18 to 29 in good health. The CDR3 runs from the conserved cysteine through the conserved F or W. A D gene is named only where the DNA matches it firmly. Only some rows state a clone size, as once, few, many or a class for expanded clones.

>NA|TRBD1|TRBV7-9|TRBJ2-7
TGTGCCAGCAGCGGGACAGTAACCTACGAGCAGTACTTC
CASSGTVTYEQYF
>NA|NA|TRBV7-6|TRBJ2-7
TGTGCCAGCAGCTTAGAAGGGGGCTTGTTCGGGAGGTACTCCTACGAGCAGTACTTC
CASSLEGGLFGRYSYEQYF
>NA|TRBD2|TRBV9|TRBJ2-1
TGTGCCAGCAGCGCGGGACTAGGCTCCTACAATGAGCAGTTCTTC
CASSAGLGSYNEQFF
>NA|NA|TRBV20-1|TRBJ2-7
TGCAGTGCTAGGGATACAAAGGGGGAGCGGGTACCCTACGAGCAGTACTTC
CSARDTKGERVPYEQYF
>NA|TRBD1|TRBV4-1|TRBJ2-3
TGCGCCAGCAGCCACCTGGACAGGGAAGATACGCAGTATTTT
CASSHLDREDTQYF
>NA|NA|TRBV7-9|TRBJ1-4
TGTGCCAGCAGCTGGGGGGATGCAGGCGGTTTTGAAAAACTGTTTTTT
CASSWGDAGGFEKLFF
>NA|NA|TRBV9|TRBJ1-1
TGTGCCAGCAGCCCCGGGAGCATGAACACTGAAGCTTTCTTT
CASSPGSMNTEAFF
>NA|NA|TRBV24-1|TRBJ2-3
TGTGCCACCAGTGACCATCTGTCCCCTGGGACACAGAGGCGGCTAGATACGCAGTATTTT
CATSDHLSPGTQRRLDTQYF
>NA|TRBD1|TRBV7-2|TRBJ1-6
TGTGCCAGCAGCTTAGAGGACAGGGAGACCCTAAGCTCCTATAATTCACCCCTCCACTTT
CASSLEDRETLSSYNSPLHF
>few|NA|TRBV20-1|TRBJ1-6
TGCAGTGCCTTTACAAGACCCACAGGGACTAATTCACCCCTCCACTTT
CSAFTRPTGTNSPLHF
>NA|TRBD2|TRBV24-1|TRBJ2-3
TGTGCCACCAGTCGTAGCGGGAGGTTCAATCCGCAGTATTTT
CATSRSGRFNPQYF
>few|NA|TRBV12-3/TRBV12-4|TRBJ2-3
TGTGCCAGCAGTTTGGCCCCGGGATTGACCAAGCGCACAGATACGCAGTATTTT
CASSLAPGLTKRTDTQYF
>NA|NA|TRBV11-2|TRBJ2-6
TGTGCCAGCAGCTTAGATCGGGACACCTCAGTTCCTGGGGCCAACGTCCTGACTTTC
CASSLDRDTSVPGANVLTF